Following are 27 T cell receptor beta chains from one sample sequenced in a study of CD4 T cells in relation to SARS-CoV-2 and coronaviruses. The protocol was immunoSEQ multiplex PCR, while the TCRdb copy is restricted to in-frame clones and leaves out a portion. This sample has 25,000 to 35,000 clones, with about 80% found just once. The unexposed donors gave CD4+ T cells in about 2010-2019, prior to COVID-19. Isolation of CD4+ T cells took place after approximately eleven days in culture. No cognate antigen is known for these TCRs. What was sequenced was CD4+ T cells from PBMCs, cultured in vitro. The receptors here all came from a human donor in good health.

J is TRBJ2-1 and V is TRBV19; D gene ambiguous. Germline values: CDR1 LNHDA, CDR2 SQIVND (reference sequence). V shed 3 bases and J shed 0 bases, with 9 bases lying between them. The CDR3 runs to 15 residues. The CDR3 sequence is CASSIGRSSYNEQFF. The CDR3 DNA reads as TGTGCCAGTAGTATCGGCAGGAGCTCCTACAATGAGCAGTTCTTC. The full variable domain, with the rest looked up from reference TRBV19 and TRBJ2-1, is DGGITQSPKYLFRKEGQNVTLSCEQNLNHDAMYWYRQDPGQGLRLIYYSQIVNDFQKGDIAEGYSVSREKKESFPLTVTSAQKNPTAFYLCASSIGRSSYNEQFFGPGTRLTVL.

This clone was found once. This chain connects TRBV19 to TRBJ2-1; 8 nucleotides line up with TRBD1. The CDR3 runs to 13 residues. Germline CDR1 is LNHDA and CDR2 is SQIVND (reference sequence). The ends lost 4 bases at V and 6 bases at J; junction bases unmatched: 2. The CDR3 DNA is TGTGCCAGTAGTACCGGACAGGGCAATGAGCAGTTCTTC. Translation gives CASSTGQGNEQFF.

The chain couples TRBV30 to TRBJ1-6; no clear D. The germline V gene has CDR1 GTSNPN and CDR2 SVGIG (reference sequence). Deletions cut 1 base from V and 4 bases from J, with 5 bases between. The CDR3 covers 13 residues. The CDR3 DNA sequence: TGTGCCTGGAGTGCAGATTATAATTCACCCCTCCACTTT. This translates into CAWSADYNSPLHF.

This chain connects TRBV6-5 to TRBJ1-2, with D tentatively TRBD1 (6 bases). Looked up from germline, CDR1 is MNHEY and CDR2 is SVGAGI. Trimming removed 0 bases from V and 4 bases from J, with 12 bases in between. The CDR3 totals 15 residues. CDR3 region: CASSYSTDRGYGYTF. CDR3 nucleotides: TGTGCCAGCAGTTACTCGACGGACAGAGGCTATGGCTACACCTTC.

The V and J genes are TRBV4-1 and TRBJ2-5; D remains unclear. Germline V gene sequence: CDR1 MGHRA, CDR2 YSYEKL. The CDR3 runs to 13 residues. V lost 4 bases, J lost 4 bases, and 10 bases lay in between. CDR3 DNA: TGCGCCAGCAGCCCAGGAATGCGAGAGACCCAGTACTTC. This sequence encodes CASSPGMRETQYF.

This clone was recorded only once. This chain uses TRBV3-1 (or the pseudogene TRBV3-2) with TRBJ1-1, with D maybe TRBD1 (5 bases). Trimming took off 1 base at V and 5 bases at J, with 11 bases between the two ends. Germline V gene sequence: CDR1 LGHDT, CDR2 YNNKEL (reference sequence). CDR3 length: 14 residues. The CDR3 coding sequence is TGTGCCAGCAGCCAAGCAGGGTTTGATACTGAAGCTTTCTTT. Translating gives CASSQAGFDTEAFF.

The rearrangement joins TRBV7-8 to TRBJ1-2; D not resolved. With 1 base removed from V and 6 bases from J, the gap between germline ends came to 12 bases. The CDR3 covers 14 residues. Germline CDR1 is SGHVS and CDR2 is FQNEAQ. CDR3 nucleotide sequence: TGTGCCAGCAGCTTAGGCGGCTTTCTTCATGGCTACACCTTC. It yields the protein CASSLGGFLHGYTF.

The J gene is TRBJ1-5, the V gene TRBV6-1; D ambiguous. The CDR3 contains 14 residues. Germline V gene data show CDR1 as MNHNS and CDR2 as SASEGT. V gave up 2 bases and J gave up 2 bases, with 7 bases separating them. The CDR3 DNA sequence: TGTGCCAGCAGTGAAACCGGGGGCAATCAGCCCCAGCATTTT. As protein: CASSETGGNQPQHF.

The chain joins TRBV2 to TRBJ2-2, with D maybe TRBD2 (6 bases). Germline assignment: CDR1 SNHLY and CDR2 FYNNEI. The CDR3 is made up of 13 amino acids. Trimming shortened V by 6 bases and J by 6 bases, and 11 bases separated the two germline ends. The CDR3 DNA sequence: TGTGCCAGCAGAGTCTCTAGCGCCGGGGAGCTGTTTTTT. Translating it yields CASRVSSAGELFF. Full variable domain (rest looked up from reference TRBV2 and TRBJ2-2): EPEVTQTPSHQVTQMGQEVILRCVPISNHLYFYWYRQILGQKVEFLVSFYNNEISEKSEIFDDQFSVERPDGSNFTLKIRSTKLEDSAMYFCASRVSSAGELFFGEGSRLTVL.

V is TRBV11-2 and J is TRBJ1-4, with 7 bases aligning to TRBD1. After removal of 3 bases from V and 7 bases from J, the junction contained 5 bases not matched to a gene. The CDR3 has 14 amino acids. CDR1 and CDR2 from the germline V gene are SGHAT and FQNNGV. The CDR3 loop is CASSLVGGSEKLFF. CDR3 coding DNA: TGTGCCAGCAGCTTGGTAGGGGGCAGTGAAAAACTGTTTTTT.

DNA for the CDR3: TGTGCCAGCAGCCCTATAGGGCGCACCGGGGAGCTGTTTTTT. Translating it yields CASSPIGRTGELFF. The chain joins TRBV9 to TRBJ2-2; no firm D call. V was clipped by 4 bases and J by 4 bases, with 11 bases between them. In germline, CDR1 is SGDLS, CDR2 YYNGEE. This CDR3 has 14 amino acids.

The chain combines TRBV18 with TRBJ2-3; TRBD2 matches at 11 bases. The CDR3 runs 16 residues. J gave up 4 bases and V 3 bases, and 6 bases lay outside the gene matches. Germline V gene sequence: CDR1 KGHSH, CDR2 LQKENI. In DNA, the CDR3 is TGTGCCAGCTCACCCGCCACTAGCGGGGGCCCAGATACGCAGTATTTT. The encoded protein is CASSPATSGGPDTQYF.

The J gene is TRBJ1-3, the V gene TRBV10-3; D ambiguous. Germline values: CDR1 ENHRY, CDR2 SYGVKD. V lost 3 bases and J 6 bases, leaving 12 bases between the germline ends. The CDR3 runs to 14 residues. CDR3 DNA sequence: TGTGCCATCAGTGACTCTCTCGGAGAAAACACCATATATTTT. This encodes CAISDSLGENTIYF.

This clone was detected once. The gene calls are TRBV18 and TRBJ2-1; 9 nucleotides agree with TRBD2. Germline V gene sequence: CDR1 KGHSH, CDR2 LQKENI. With 3 bases clipped from V and 0 bases from J, the junction kept 3 bases outside the gene matches. CDR3 length equals 16 residues. The DNA of the CDR3 is TGTGCCAGCTCACCCATAGCGGGAGTCTCCTACAATGAGCAGTTCTTC. Its protein is CASSPIAGVSYNEQFF.

This clone was recorded a few times. The V call is TRBV5-1, the J call TRBJ1-1; D remains ambiguous. CDR1 is SGHRS, CDR2 YFSETQ, per germline. CDR3 length equals 14 residues. The V gene lost 2 bases and the J gene lost 2 bases, with 10 bases spanning the gap. CDR3 nucleotides: TGCGCCAGCAGCTTATTTGTTGGTAACACTGAAGCTTTCTTT. Translation: CASSLFVGNTEAFF.

The chain combines TRBV6-6 with TRBJ1-4; D remains unclear. V was trimmed by 3 bases and J by 8 bases, leaving 16 bases between them. CDR3 length equals 15 residues. Germline-derived CDR1 and CDR2 are MNHNY and SVGAGI (reference sequence). Here the CDR3 DNA reads TGTGCCAGCAGTTATCATGCAGCCCGAGGGGAAAAACTGTTTTTT. Its protein product is CASSYHAARGEKLFF.

This clone showed up just once. This sequence joins TRBV18 and TRBJ2-1; tentatively, D is TRBD1 or TRBD2 (5 bases each). CDR3 length equals 14 residues. V was shortened by 3 bases and J by 4 bases, with 10 bases between the two germline ends. Looked up from germline, CDR1 is KGHSH and CDR2 is LQKENI. For the CDR3, the DNA is TGTGCCAGCTCACCCCGGGACGGGTACAATGAGCAGTTCTTC. This sequence encodes CASSPRDGYNEQFF.

J is TRBJ2-3 and V is TRBV19; possibly TRBD1 or TRBD2 for D (7 bases each). The ends were cut back, 5 bases at V and 5 bases at J, with 17 bases in the middle. The CDR3 runs to 15 residues. Germline CDR1 is LNHDA and CDR2 is SQIVND (reference sequence). CDR3 nucleotides: TGTGCCAGTAGTTCCCAGGGGGGAGGGGAAGATACGCAGTATTTT. Translation: CASSSQGGGEDTQYF. Together with reference TRBV19 and TRBJ2-3, the CDR3 gives the full variable domain: DGGITQSPKYLFRKEGQNVTLSCEQNLNHDAMYWYRQDPGQGLRLIYYSQIVNDFQKGDIAEGYSVSREKKESFPLTVTSAQKNPTAFYLCASSSQGGGEDTQYFGPGTRLTVL.

The chain uses TRBV28 and TRBJ1-2, with 11 bases lining up with TRBD1. Germline CDR1 and CDR2: MDHEN and SYDVKM. The CDR3 covers 13 residues. The V gene end was trimmed by 6 bases and the J gene end by 6 bases; junction bases not matched to a gene: 3. The CDR3 DNA sequence: TGTGCCAGCAGCTCGGGACAGGGGGATGGCTACACCTTC. Translation: CASSSGQGDGYTF.

The chain recombines TRBV3-1 (or the pseudogene TRBV3-2) with TRBJ2-5, with D perhaps matching TRBD1 or TRBD2 (5 bases each). The V end was cut by 1 base, the J end by 1 base, with 10 bases between. The CDR3 has 15 residues. The V gene's germline CDR1 is LGHDT and CDR2 YNNKEL (reference sequence). The DNA of the CDR3 is TGTGCCAGCAGCCAAGCTCGGGGACCCCAAGAGACCCAGTACTTC. Amino acid sequence: CASSQARGPQETQYF.

The rearrangement links TRBV29-1 to TRBJ1-2; 9 bases fit TRBD1. Germline V gives CDR1 SQVTM, CDR2 ANQGSEA. The CDR3 spans 19 residues. The V segment lost 3 bases and the J segment 0 bases; nucleotides outside the gene matches: 17. CDR3 DNA: TGCAGCGTTGACGGCCGACAGGGGGGGGAGGAGTTACCTAACTATGGCTACACCTTC. This sequence encodes CSVDGRQGGEELPNYGYTF.

V is TRBV5-1 and J is TRBJ2-5; 7 bases agree with TRBD1. V shed 6 bases, J shed 5 bases, and the junction held 22 bases outside the gene matches. This CDR3 has 18 residues. The germline CDR1 and CDR2 sequences are SGHRS and YFSETQ. The CDR3 spells CASIRHFQPRVGGETQYF. DNA for the CDR3: TGCGCCAGCATCAGGCACTTCCAACCCAGGGTAGGGGGCGAGACCCAGTACTTC.

This clone was seen only a few times. The chain recombines TRBV4-3 with TRBJ1-4, with a weak D call TRBD1 (5 bases). V lost 1 base and J 14 bases, leaving 17 bases between the germline ends. CDR3 size: 14 residues. Germline CDR1 and CDR2: LGHNA and YSLEER. The CDR3 spells CASSQVRWGVRLFF. The CDR3 DNA reads TGCGCCAGCAGCCAAGTGCGGTGGGGGGTCAGGCTGTTTTTT.

This clone was observed a few times. The chain joins TRBV10-3 to TRBJ1-6; 8 bases fit TRBD1. CDR1 ENHRY and CDR2 SYGVKD come from the germline V gene. The length of the CDR3 is 12 residues. The V gene end was trimmed by 7 bases and the J gene end by 10 bases; junction bases not matched to a gene: 3. CDR3 DNA: TGTGCCATCAAGACAGGGGACTCACCCCTCCACTTT. Protein product: CAIKTGDSPLHF.

This clone was counted a single time. This sequence joins TRBV5-4 and TRBJ2-7; 8 bases align to TRBD2. Germline trimming cut 7 bases from V and 0 bases from J; bases unmatched to any gene: 12. The CDR3 extends over 16 amino acids. Germline V gene data show CDR1 as SGHNT and CDR2 as YYREEE (reference sequence). CDR3 amino acids: CASFDRGGLNSYEQYF. CDR3 sequence (DNA): TGTGCCAGCTTTGACCGGGGGGGCCTTAACTCCTACGAGCAGTACTTC.

The chain uses TRBV6-6 and TRBJ2-1; 8 bases fit TRBD1. V dropped 5 bases and J dropped 7; count of bases not matched to a gene: 13. Germline CDR1 reads MNHNY; CDR2 reads SVGAGI (reference sequence). This CDR3 region has 16 residues. CDR3 in amino acids: CASSTTASGQENEQFF. As DNA, the CDR3 is TGTGCCAGCAGTACCACCGCTTCGGGACAGGAGAATGAGCAGTTCTTC.

The count of this clone is one. The chain employs TRBV29-1 and TRBJ1-1; 8 bases align to TRBD1. This CDR3 spans 13 amino acids. The germline CDR1 and CDR2 sequences are SQVTM and ANQGSEA. The trim removed 7 bases at V and 2 bases at J, leaving 6 bases unmatched. The CDR3 nucleotides read TGCAGCGAAACCGGGACAGGTAACACTGAAGCTTTCTTT. Its protein is CSETGTGNTEAFF.